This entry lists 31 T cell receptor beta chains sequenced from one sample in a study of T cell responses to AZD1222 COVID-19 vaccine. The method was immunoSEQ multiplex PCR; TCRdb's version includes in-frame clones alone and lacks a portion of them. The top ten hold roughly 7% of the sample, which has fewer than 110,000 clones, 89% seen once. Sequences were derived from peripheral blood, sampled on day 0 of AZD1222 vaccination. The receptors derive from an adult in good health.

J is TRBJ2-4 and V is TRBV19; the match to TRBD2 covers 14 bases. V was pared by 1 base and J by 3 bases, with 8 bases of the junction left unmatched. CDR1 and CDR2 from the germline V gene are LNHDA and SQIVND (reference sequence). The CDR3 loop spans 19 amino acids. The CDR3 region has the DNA TGTGCCAGTAGTATAGTAGGCCGGGGACTAGCGGGAGTCAAAAACATTCAGTACTTC. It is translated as CASSIVGRGLAGVKNIQYF.

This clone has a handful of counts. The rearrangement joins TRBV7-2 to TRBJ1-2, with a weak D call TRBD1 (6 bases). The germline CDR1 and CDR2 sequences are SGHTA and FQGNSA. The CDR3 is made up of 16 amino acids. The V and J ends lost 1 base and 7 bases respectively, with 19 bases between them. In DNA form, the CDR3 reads TGTGCCAGCAGCTTAGGCCCTGGGGGGGGCAGTTCTGGCTACACCTTC. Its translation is CASSLGPGGGSSGYTF.

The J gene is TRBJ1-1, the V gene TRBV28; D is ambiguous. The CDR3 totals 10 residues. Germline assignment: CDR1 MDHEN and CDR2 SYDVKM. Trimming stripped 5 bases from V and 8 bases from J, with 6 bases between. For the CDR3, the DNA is TGTGCCAGCAGTCTCAAAGAAGCTTTCTTT. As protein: CASSLKEAFF.

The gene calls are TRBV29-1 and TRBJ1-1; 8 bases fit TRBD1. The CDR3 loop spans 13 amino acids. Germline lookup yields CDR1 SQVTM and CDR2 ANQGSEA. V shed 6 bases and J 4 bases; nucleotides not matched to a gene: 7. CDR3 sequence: CSVQRDRTTEAFF. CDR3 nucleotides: TGCAGCGTCCAAAGGGACAGGACCACTGAAGCTTTCTTT.

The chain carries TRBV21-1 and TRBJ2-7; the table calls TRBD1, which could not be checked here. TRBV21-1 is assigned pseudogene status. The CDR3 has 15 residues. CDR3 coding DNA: TGTGCCAGCAGCAAACCGGGACAGGGGATCCACGAGCAGTACTTC. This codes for CASSKPGQGIHEQYF.

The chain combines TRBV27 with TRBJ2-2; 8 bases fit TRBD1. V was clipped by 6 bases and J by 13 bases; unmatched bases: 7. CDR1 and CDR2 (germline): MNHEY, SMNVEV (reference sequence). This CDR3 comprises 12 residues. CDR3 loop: CASRSTGTGLFF. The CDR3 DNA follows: TGTGCCAGCAGATCCACAGGGACAGGGCTGTTTTTT.

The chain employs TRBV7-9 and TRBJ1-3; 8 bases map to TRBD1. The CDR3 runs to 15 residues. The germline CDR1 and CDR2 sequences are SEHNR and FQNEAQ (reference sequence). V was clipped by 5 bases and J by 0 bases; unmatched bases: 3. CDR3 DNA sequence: TGTGCCAGCAGCCGGACAGGGAGCTCTGGAAACACCATATATTTT. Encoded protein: CASSRTGSSGNTIYF. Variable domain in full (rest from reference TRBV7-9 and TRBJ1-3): DTGVSQNPRHKITKRGQNVTFRCDPISEHNRLYWYRQTLGQGPEFLTYFQNEAQLEKSRLLSDRFSAERPKGSFSTLEIQRTEQGDSAMYLCASSRTGSSGNTIYFGEGSWLTVV.

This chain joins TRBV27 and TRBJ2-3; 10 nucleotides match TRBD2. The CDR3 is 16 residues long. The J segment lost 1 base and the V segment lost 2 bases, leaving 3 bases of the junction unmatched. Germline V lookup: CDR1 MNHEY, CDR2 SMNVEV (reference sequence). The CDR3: CASSLRLAGRTDTQYF. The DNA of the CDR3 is TGTGCCAGCAGTTTAAGACTAGCGGGCCGCACAGATACGCAGTATTTT.

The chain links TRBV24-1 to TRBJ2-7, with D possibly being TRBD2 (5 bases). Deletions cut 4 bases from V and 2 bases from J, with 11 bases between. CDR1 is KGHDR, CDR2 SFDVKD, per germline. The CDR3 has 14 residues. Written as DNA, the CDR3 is TGTGCCACCAGTGAACGATCCGGGGCCTACGAGCAGTACTTC. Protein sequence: CATSERSGAYEQYF.

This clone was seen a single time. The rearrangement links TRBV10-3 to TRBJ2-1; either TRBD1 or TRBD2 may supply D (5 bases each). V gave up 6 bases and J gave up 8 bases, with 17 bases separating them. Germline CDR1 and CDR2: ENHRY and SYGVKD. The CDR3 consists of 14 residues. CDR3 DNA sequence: TGTGCCATCAGGGACATTACTAGTGGGCATGAGCAGTTCTTC. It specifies CAIRDITSGHEQFF.

The CDR3 protein is CATRQGTSYGYTF. The DNA for the CDR3 is TGTGCCACCAGGCAGGGGACCTCCTATGGCTACACCTTC. The chain couples TRBV6-5 to TRBJ1-2, with D perhaps TRBD1 (6 bases). CDR1 is MNHEY, CDR2 SVGAGI, per germline. The CDR3 has 13 residues. V dropped 10 bases and J dropped 4 bases, with 16 bases sitting between them.

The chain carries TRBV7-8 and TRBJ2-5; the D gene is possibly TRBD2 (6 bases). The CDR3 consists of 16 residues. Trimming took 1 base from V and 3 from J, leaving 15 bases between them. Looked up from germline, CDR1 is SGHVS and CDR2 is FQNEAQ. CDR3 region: CASSLVAGGNEETQYF. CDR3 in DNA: TGTGCCAGCAGCTTAGTAGCCGGGGGTAATGAAGAGACCCAGTACTTC.

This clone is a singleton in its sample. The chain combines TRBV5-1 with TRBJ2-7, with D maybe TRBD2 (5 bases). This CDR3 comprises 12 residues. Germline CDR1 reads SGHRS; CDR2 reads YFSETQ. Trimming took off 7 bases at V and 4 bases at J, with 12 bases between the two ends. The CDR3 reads CASVHSVYEQYF. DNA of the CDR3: TGCGCCAGCGTCCATAGCGTATACGAGCAGTACTTC.

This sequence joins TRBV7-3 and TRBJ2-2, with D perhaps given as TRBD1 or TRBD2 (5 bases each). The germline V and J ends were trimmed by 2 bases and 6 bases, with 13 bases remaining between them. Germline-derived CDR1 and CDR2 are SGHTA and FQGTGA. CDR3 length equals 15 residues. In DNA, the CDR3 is TGTGCCAGCAGCTTATGGAGTGGGGACGCCGGGGAGCTGTTTTTT. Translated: CASSLWSGDAGELFF.

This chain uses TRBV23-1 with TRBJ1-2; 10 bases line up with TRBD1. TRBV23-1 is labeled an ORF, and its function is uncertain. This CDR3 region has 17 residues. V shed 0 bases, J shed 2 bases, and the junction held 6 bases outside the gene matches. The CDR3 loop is CASSQSRQGAQNYGYTF. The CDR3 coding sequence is TGCGCCAGCAGTCAATCAAGACAGGGGGCGCAGAACTATGGCTACACCTTC.

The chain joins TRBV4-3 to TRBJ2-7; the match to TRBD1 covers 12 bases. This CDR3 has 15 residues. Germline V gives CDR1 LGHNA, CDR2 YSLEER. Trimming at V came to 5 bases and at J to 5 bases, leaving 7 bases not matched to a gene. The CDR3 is CASSNRGTGGNEQYF. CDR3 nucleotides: TGCGCCAGCAGCAACCGCGGGACAGGGGGCAACGAGCAGTACTTC.

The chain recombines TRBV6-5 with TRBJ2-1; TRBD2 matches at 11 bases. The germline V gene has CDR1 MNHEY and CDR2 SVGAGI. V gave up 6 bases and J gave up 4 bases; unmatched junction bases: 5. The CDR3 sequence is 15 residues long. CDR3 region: CASSLLAGAYNEQFF. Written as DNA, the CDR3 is TGTGCCAGCAGCCTACTAGCGGGAGCGTACAATGAGCAGTTCTTC.

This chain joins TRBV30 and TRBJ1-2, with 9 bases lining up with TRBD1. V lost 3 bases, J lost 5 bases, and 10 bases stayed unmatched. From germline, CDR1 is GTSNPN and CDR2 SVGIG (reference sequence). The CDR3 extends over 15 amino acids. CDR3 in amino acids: CAWRRRGTGPYGYTF. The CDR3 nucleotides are TGTGCCTGGAGGCGCCGAGGGACAGGGCCGTATGGCTACACCTTC.

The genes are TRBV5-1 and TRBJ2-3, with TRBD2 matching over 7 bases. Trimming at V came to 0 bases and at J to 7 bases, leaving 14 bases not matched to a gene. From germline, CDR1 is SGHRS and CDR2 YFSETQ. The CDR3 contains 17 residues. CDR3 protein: CASSLGTGTILRNTQYF. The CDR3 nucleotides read TGCGCCAGCAGCTTGGGAACCGGGACTATTCTTAGGAATACGCAGTATTTT.

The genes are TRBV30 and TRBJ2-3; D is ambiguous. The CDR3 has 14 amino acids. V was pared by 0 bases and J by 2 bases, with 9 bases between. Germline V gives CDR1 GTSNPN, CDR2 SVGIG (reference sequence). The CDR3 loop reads CAWSVLSATDTQYF. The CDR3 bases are TGTGCCTGGAGTGTACTATCGGCCACAGATACGCAGTATTTT.

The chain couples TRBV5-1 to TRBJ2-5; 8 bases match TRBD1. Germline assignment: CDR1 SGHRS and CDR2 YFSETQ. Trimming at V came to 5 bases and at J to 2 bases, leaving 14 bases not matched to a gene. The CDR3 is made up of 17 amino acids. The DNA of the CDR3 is TGCGCCAGCAGGAAACAGGGGGGAAAACTTATACAAGAGACCCAGTACTTC. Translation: CASRKQGGKLIQETQYF.

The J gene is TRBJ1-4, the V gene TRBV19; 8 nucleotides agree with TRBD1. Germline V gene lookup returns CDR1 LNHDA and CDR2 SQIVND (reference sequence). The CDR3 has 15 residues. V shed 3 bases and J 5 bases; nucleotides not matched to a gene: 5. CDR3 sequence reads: CASSMGQGANEKLFF. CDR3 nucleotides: TGTGCCAGTAGTATGGGCCAGGGGGCGAATGAAAAACTGTTTTTT.

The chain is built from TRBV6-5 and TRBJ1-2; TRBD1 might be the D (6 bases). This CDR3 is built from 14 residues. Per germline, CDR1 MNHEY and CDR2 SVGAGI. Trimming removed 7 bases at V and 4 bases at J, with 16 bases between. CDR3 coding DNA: TGTGCCAGCACCTCCCGGCGGACAGCCTATGGCTACACCTTC. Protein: CASTSRRTAYGYTF.

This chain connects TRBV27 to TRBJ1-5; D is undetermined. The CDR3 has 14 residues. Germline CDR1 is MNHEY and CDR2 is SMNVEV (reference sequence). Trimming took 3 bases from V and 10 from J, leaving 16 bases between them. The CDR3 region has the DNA TGTGCCAGCAGTTTCTCTGGTCCCCGTTTCCCCCAGCATTTT. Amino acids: CASSFSGPRFPQHF.

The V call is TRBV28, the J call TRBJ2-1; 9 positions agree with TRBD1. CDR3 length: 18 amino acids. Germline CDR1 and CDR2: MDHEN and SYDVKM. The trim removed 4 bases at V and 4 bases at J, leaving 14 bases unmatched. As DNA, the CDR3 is TGTGCCAGCAGTTCCGACCACCCCGGGACAGGGACTTACAATGAGCAGTTCTTC. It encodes CASSSDHPGTGTYNEQFF.

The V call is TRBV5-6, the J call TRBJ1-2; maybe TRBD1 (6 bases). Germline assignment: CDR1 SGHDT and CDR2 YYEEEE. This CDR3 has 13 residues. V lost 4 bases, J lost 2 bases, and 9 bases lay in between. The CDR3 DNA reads TGTGCCAGCAGCCCGACAGGCAACTATGGCTACACCTTC. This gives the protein CASSPTGNYGYTF.

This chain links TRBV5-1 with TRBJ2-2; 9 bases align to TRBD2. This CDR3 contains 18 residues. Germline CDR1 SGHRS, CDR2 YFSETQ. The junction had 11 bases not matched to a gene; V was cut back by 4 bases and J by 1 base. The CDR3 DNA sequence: TGCGCCAGCAGCCCCCAACTAGCGGGTTATTTGAACACCGGGGAGCTGTTTTTT. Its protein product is CASSPQLAGYLNTGELFF. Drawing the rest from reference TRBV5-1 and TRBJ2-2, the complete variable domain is KAGVTQTPRYLIKTRGQQVTLSCSPISGHRSVSWYQQTPGQGLQFLFEYFSETQRNKGNFPGRFSGRQFSNSRSEMNVSTLELGDSALYLCASSPQLAGYLNTGELFFGEGSRLTVL.

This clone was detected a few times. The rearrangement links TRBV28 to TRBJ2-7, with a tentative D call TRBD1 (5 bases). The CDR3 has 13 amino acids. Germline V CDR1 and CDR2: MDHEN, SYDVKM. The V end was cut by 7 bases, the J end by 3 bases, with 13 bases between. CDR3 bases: TGTGCCAGCACCCCGGACACCTTCTACGAGCAGTACTTC. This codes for CASTPDTFYEQYF.

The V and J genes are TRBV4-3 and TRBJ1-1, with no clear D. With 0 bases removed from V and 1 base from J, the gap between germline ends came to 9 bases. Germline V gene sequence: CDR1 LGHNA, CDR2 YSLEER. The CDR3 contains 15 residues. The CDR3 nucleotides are TGCGCCAGCAGCCAAGATCTCGAAGGGAACACTGAAGCTTTCTTT. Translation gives CASSQDLEGNTEAFF.

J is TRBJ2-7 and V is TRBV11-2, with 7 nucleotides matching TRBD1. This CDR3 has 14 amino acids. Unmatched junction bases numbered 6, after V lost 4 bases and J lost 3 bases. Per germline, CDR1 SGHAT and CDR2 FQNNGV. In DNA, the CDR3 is TGTGCCAGCAGCTCCGACAGGGTAAGCTACGAGCAGTACTTC. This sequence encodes CASSSDRVSYEQYF.

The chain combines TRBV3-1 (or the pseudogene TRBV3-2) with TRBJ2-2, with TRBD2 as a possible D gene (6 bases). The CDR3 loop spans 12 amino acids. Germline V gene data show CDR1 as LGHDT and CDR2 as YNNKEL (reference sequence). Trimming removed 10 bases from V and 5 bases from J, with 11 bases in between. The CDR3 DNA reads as TGTGCCACGCGGGGAGGTACCGGGGAGCTGTTTTTT. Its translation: CATRGGTGELFF.